This T cell receptor beta chain was recovered during a study of T cells expressing NK-cell markers. TCRdb reprocessed the 5' RACE reads and stores each CDR3 protein as one record, lacking DNA. This sample's table reports about 460,000 distinct CDR3 sequences. This TCR was sampled from a woman aged 45-65 years in good health. Specimen: blood T cells: a sorted CD56 or NKG2C T cell subset, CD4+ or CD8+ T cells, or bulk PBMC T cells (not recorded which).

CDR3 sequence reads: CAWRGSPLTYEQYF. The chain is built from TRBV30 and TRBJ2-7; the TRBD1 assignment by TCRdb is unverifiable without DNA. CDR1 GTSNPN and CDR2 SVGIG come from the germline V gene (reference sequence). The CDR3 contains 14 residues.